The T cell receptor (beta chain) described here comes from a study of response to subunit inactivated influenza vaccine. Overall study results and limits: Only a handful of new T cells, the authors suggested, are recruited with each seasonal influenza vaccination.

CDR1 and CDR2 (germline): SGHRS, YFSETQ. Trimming shortened V by 1 base and J by 2 bases, and 15 bases separated the two germline ends. This CDR3 contains 16 residues. Via MiXCR, TCRdb re-called the RT-PCR reads, giving one row per CDR3 protein. The repertoire holds approximately 300,000 distinct CDR3 sequences, with approximately 21% as singletons. Of note for this clonotype: Antigen unknown.

The rearrangement joins TRBV5-1 to TRBJ2-5, with no clear D. The starting material was PBMCs from blood, obtained approximately 20 months after vaccination. The TCR comes from a man between 50 and 75 years old who received an inactivated influenza vaccine. DNA for the CDR3: TGCGCCAGCAGCTTGCCCCCCCTGGGCCTACAAGAGACCCAGTACTTC. This codes for CASSLPPLGLQETQYF.